Below are 18 T cell receptor beta chains sequenced from a single sample in a study of beta chain features in type 1 diabetes. The entirety of the isolated RNA underwent reverse transcription, so expressed TCRB transcripts were sequenced. Using immunoSEQ multiplex PCR, the repertoire was profiled, and TCRdb retains in-frame clones only, with some absent. This table holds some 140,000 clones, around 8.7% found once. The sample consisted of central memory CD4+ T cells from blood. Every receptor here comes from a man in his late teens or twenties in good health.

This clone was seen ten or more times. The chain recombines TRBV10-3 with TRBJ2-5, with 7 bases aligning to TRBD1. The V gene's germline CDR1 is ENHRY and CDR2 SYGVKD. V gave up 6 bases and J gave up 4 bases; unmatched junction bases: 8. The CDR3 has 14 amino acids. Here the CDR3 DNA reads TGTGCCATCAGCCGGACAGGTGTCCGAGAGACCCAGTACTTC. Its protein is CAISRTGVRETQYF.

In its sample, this clone was seen a few times. The chain has TRBV18 and TRBJ2-6; no clear D gene. This CDR3 has 17 residues. Per the germline V gene, CDR1 is KGHSH and CDR2 is LQKENI. Trimming took off 1 base at V and 0 bases at J, with 10 bases between the two ends. The CDR3 DNA sequence: TGTGCCAGCTCACCACGGCAGGATTACTCTGGGGCCAACGTCCTGACTTTC. Protein: CASSPRQDYSGANVLTF.

The chain links TRBV6-6 to TRBJ2-3, with TRBD2 matching 12 bases. V dropped 6 bases and J dropped 3; count of bases not matched to a gene: 4. The germline V gene has CDR1 MNHNY and CDR2 SVGAGI (reference sequence). There are 15 residues in the CDR3. CDR3 sequence (DNA): TGTGCCAGCAGGCCTAGCGGGGGGGCAACAGATACGCAGTATTTT. Translation: CASRPSGGATDTQYF.

The V and J genes are TRBV10-3 and TRBJ2-1; 10 nucleotides match TRBD2. Germline lookup yields CDR1 ENHRY and CDR2 SYGVKD. The CDR3 is 15 residues long. V lost 4 bases and J lost 4; bases outside the gene matches: 4. The CDR3 bases are TGTGCCATCAGTGCGGAAGCGGGGGGGTACAATGAGCAGTTCTTC. Protein sequence: CAISAEAGGYNEQFF.

J is TRBJ2-2 and V is TRBV6-4; TRBD1 agrees at 9 bases. V shed 5 bases and J 6 bases; nucleotides not matched to a gene: 4. In germline, CDR1 is MRHNA, CDR2 SNTAGT. The length of the CDR3 is 14 residues. The chain's CDR3 is CASSRTGAAGELFF. The CDR3, as DNA: TGTGCCAGCAGTAGGACAGGGGCGGCCGGGGAGCTGTTTTTT.

At least ten counts were recorded for this clone. V and J are TRBV7-2 and TRBJ1-2; D possibly corresponds to TRBD1 (5 bases). Trimming removed 1 base from V and 4 bases from J, with 13 bases in between. CDR1 SGHTA and CDR2 FQGNSA come from the germline V gene. The CDR3 covers 15 residues. The CDR3 loop is CASSLERGRAYGYTF. The CDR3 DNA reads TGTGCCAGCAGCTTAGAAAGGGGCAGGGCCTATGGCTACACCTTC.

This clone was counted a few times. The chain combines TRBV11-3 with TRBJ2-6; a possible D gene is TRBD2 (5 bases). V was pared by 6 bases and J by 0 bases, with 9 bases between. The CDR3 is 15 amino acids. Germline V gene data show CDR1 as SGHNT and CDR2 as YENEEA. The chain's CDR3 is CASSPGSSGANVLTF. The CDR3 region has the DNA TGTGCCAGCAGTCCGGGGAGCTCTGGGGCCAACGTCCTGACTTTC.

In this sample, this clone turned up a few times. The chain links TRBV30 to TRBJ1-2, with unresolved D. V lost 2 bases, J lost 2 bases, and 6 bases lay in between. The CDR3 consists of 12 residues. CDR1 GTSNPN and CDR2 SVGIG come from the germline V gene (reference sequence). The CDR3 sequence is CAWSPGNYGYTF. The CDR3, as DNA: TGTGCCTGGAGTCCGGGAAACTATGGCTACACCTTC.

This clone was detected only a few times. V and J are TRBV4-2 and TRBJ1-4, with unresolved D. Germline CDR1 reads LGHNA; CDR2 reads YNFKEQ. The CDR3 has 13 residues. Trimming left V 7 bases short and J 3 bases short, with 9 bases between. The CDR3 spells CASKVTANEKLFF. The CDR3 DNA sequence: TGTGCCAGCAAGGTAACAGCTAATGAAAAACTGTTTTTT.

This clone was recorded a few times. The chain has TRBV15 and TRBJ1-1; 7 nucleotides match TRBD1. CDR3 length: 15 amino acids. Unmatched junction bases numbered 12, after V lost 0 bases and J lost 11 bases. Germline V gives CDR1 LNHNV, CDR2 YYDKDF (reference sequence). CDR3 sequence reads: CATSRDRDSLRSAFF. The CDR3 coding sequence is TGTGCCACCAGCAGAGACAGGGACAGCCTTCGTTCGGCTTTCTTT.

This chain connects TRBV2 to TRBJ2-5; 8 positions agree with TRBD2. The CDR3 spans 14 residues. CDR1 and CDR2 from the germline V gene are SNHLY and FYNNEI. V lost 5 bases, J lost 1 base, and 3 bases stayed unmatched. CDR3 in DNA: TGTGCCAGCAGTCGGACTAGCAGCCAAGAGACCCAGTACTTC. Translated: CASSRTSSQETQYF. Combining the CDR3 with reference TRBV2 and TRBJ2-5 gives the whole variable domain EPEVTQTPSHQVTQMGQEVILRCVPISNHLYFYWYRQILGQKVEFLVSFYNNEISEKSEIFDDQFSVERPDGSNFTLKIRSTKLEDSAMYFCASSRTSSQETQYFGPGTRLLVL.

The gene calls are TRBV25-1 and TRBJ2-2; TRBD1 agrees at 8 bases. Per germline, CDR1 MGHDK and CDR2 SYGVNS. V lost 6 bases to trimming and J lost 0 bases; unmatched junction nucleotides: 0. This CDR3 comprises 14 residues. For the CDR3, the DNA is TGTGCCAGCAGGGACAGGGCGAACACCGGGGAGCTGTTTTTT. Translating it yields CASRDRANTGELFF.

A few counts support this clone. The CDR3: CAISLPGNTIYF. In DNA, the CDR3 is TGTGCCATCTCCCTACCTGGAAACACCATATATTTT. The chain uses TRBV10-3 and TRBJ1-3, with D uncertain. The CDR3 is 12 amino acids. CDR1 is ENHRY, CDR2 SYGVKD, per germline. V was clipped by 8 bases and J by 2 bases, with 7 bases between them.

The V call is TRBV2, the J call TRBJ1-2; 8 bases are a match to TRBD1. The length of the CDR3 is 15 residues. With V trimmed by 6 bases and J by 4 bases, 10 bases remained unmatched. Per the germline V gene, CDR1 is SNHLY and CDR2 is FYNNEI. CDR3 nucleotide sequence: TGTGCCAGCAGCGCGTCCGGACAGGGTGGCTATGGCTACACCTTC. Translation: CASSASGQGGYGYTF.

This clone was counted many times. This sequence joins TRBV7-9 and TRBJ2-7; 8 nucleotides line up with TRBD2. Trimming removed 2 bases from V and 1 base from J; junction bases left unmatched: 4. Germline-derived CDR1 and CDR2 are SEHNR and FQNEAQ (reference sequence). The CDR3 totals 15 residues. CDR3: CASSLLASGSYEQYF. The CDR3 coding sequence is TGTGCCAGCAGCTTATTGGCTAGCGGGTCCTACGAGCAGTACTTC.

The table lists this clone with a count of one. This sequence joins TRBV5-1 and TRBJ2-3, with 8 bases lining up with TRBD1. Trimming at V came to 4 bases and at J to 3 bases, leaving 10 bases not matched to a gene. CDR1 SGHRS and CDR2 YFSETQ come from the germline V gene. The CDR3 is made up of 16 amino acids. In nucleotides, the CDR3 is TGCGCCAGCAGCGATTTCAGGGGGCTAAGGACAGATACGCAGTATTTT. Its protein is CASSDFRGLRTDTQYF.

Concerning this clone: With a far larger clone one base away, a read error is the likely cause. This CDR3 reads CASSPYNEQFF. For the CDR3, the DNA is TGTGCCAGCAGCCCATACAATGAGCAGTTCTTC. V gene TRBV6-4 combines with J gene TRBJ2-1; no definite D call. Germline assignment: CDR1 MRHNA and CDR2 SNTAGT. V lost 6 bases, J lost 4 bases, and 4 bases lay in between. The CDR3 is 11 residues long.

This clone was counted between two and nine times. This CDR3 is also generated by other DNA sequences in the sample. DNA for the CDR3: TGTGCCAGCAGCCCCGGACAGGGAGGTGATACGCAGTATTTT. This sequence encodes CASSPGQGGDTQYF. This chain connects TRBV7-9 to TRBJ2-3; 8 nucleotides match TRBD1. V trimming: 5 bases; J trimming: 6 bases; junction bases outside the gene matches: 7. The CDR3 contains 14 residues. Germline lookup yields CDR1 SEHNR and CDR2 FQNEAQ (reference sequence).